This T cell receptor (beta chain) was sequenced during a study of blood T cell repertoires in COVID-19. Some clones are missing from TCRdb's copy, which holds only in-frame ones; the method was immunoSEQ multiplex PCR. The repertoire holds 150,000 to 200,000 clones, with about 88% as singletons. Germline V gives CDR1 SEHNR, CDR2 FQNEAQ (reference sequence). The CDR3 runs to 16 residues. V lost 3 bases, J lost 5 bases, and 12 bases stayed unmatched. The origin of this receptor is a woman aged 25 to 39 with active or convalescent COVID-19. The rearrangement links TRBV7-9 to TRBJ1-2, with TRBD1 identical over 7 bases. The specimen was peripheral blood. The CDR3 sequence is CASSFFVRGRGYGYTF. In DNA form, the CDR3 reads TGTGCCAGCAGCTTTTTCGTTCGGGGCAGGGGGTATGGCTACACCTTC. The full variable domain, completed using reference TRBV7-9 and TRBJ1-2, is DTGVSQNPRHKITKRGQNVTFRCDPISEHNRLYWYRQTLGQGPEFLTYFQNEAQLEKSRLLSDRFSAERPKGSFSTLEIQRTEQGDSAMYLCASSFFVRGRGYGYTFGSGTRLTVV.